This note documents a single T cell receptor beta chain sequence. This sample is drawn from a study of technical replicates of blood from several donors. CDR1 and CDR2 (germline): SGDLS, YYNGEE. The germline V and J ends were trimmed by 1 base and 0 bases, with 17 bases remaining between them. This CDR3 comprises 17 residues. Measured with immunoSEQ multiplex PCR; TCRdb has only the in-frame clones, and not every one. The top ten hold about 5.1% of the sample, which has about 80,000 clones, 80% to 90% seen once. The material sequenced was PBMCs. The rearrangement links TRBV9 to TRBJ2-7; no clear D gene. The sequence came from a human donor in good health. Some clones in this sample may be carry-over from other donors' samples. CDR3 DNA: TGTGCCAGCAGCGTATCAAGCACAGCTTATAGCTCCTACGAGCAGTACTTC. Amino acids: CASSVSSTAYSSYEQYF. Combining the CDR3 with reference TRBV9 and TRBJ2-7 gives the whole variable domain DSGVTQTPKHLITATGQRVTLRCSPRSGDLSVYWYQQSLDQGLQFLIQYYNGEERAKGNILERFSAQQFPDLHSELNLSSLELGDSALYFCASSVSSTAYSSYEQYFGPGTRLTVT.